This TCR beta chain was sequenced for a study of CD8+CD57+ T cells in acquired aplastic anemia. Germline V gene lookup returns CDR1 LNHNV and CDR2 YYDKDF (reference sequence). V was pared by 0 bases and J by 0 bases, with 11 bases between. The CDR3 loop spans 16 amino acids. CDR3 and TCR beta VDJ profiling relied on a genomic DNA template. Using its own MiXCR run on the reads, TCRdb lists one record per CDR3 protein. The repertoire holds roughly 86,000 distinct CDR3 sequences, with approximately 46% as singletons. The sample consisted of sorted CD4+, CD8+, or CD8+CD57+ T cells (not recorded which) from PBMCs. The V gene is TRBV15, the J gene TRBJ1-1; no definite D call. The TCR comes from a human donor in good health, serving as a control. This CDR3 reads CATSRDPGVMNTEAFF. The CDR3 nucleotides are TGTGCCACCAGCAGAGATCCGGGCGTTATGAACACTGAAGCTTTCTTT.